This T cell receptor beta chain was obtained from a study of T cell responses to AZD1222 COVID-19 vaccine (dated by TCRdb to about 2021). Some background on the complete study: AZD1222 recipients whose second dose came at about 4 weeks and those whose second dose came at about 12 weeks were combined into one group, since spike-specific TCR depth and breadth did not differ between the two schedules. TCR sequencing was performed for about 250 trial participants, of whom around 200 were given two doses of AZD1222 and some 25 were given two doses of MenACWY control vaccine. Trial participants were enrolled into age subgroups of 18-55, 56-69 and 70-plus years, which contained about 150, 27 and 61 TCR-sequenced participants, respectively. What the study reported, not specific to this receptor: CD4 TCRs associated with the vaccine covered the entire spike protein, and the dominant responses were in regions 160-218 and 743-854. Participants were mostly white British and included more females than males, and it was suggested by the authors that clonal diversity may have been underestimated. The 56-69-year group was small, and its depth increase did not reach significance, likely because of low power. Conclusions about previously exposed vaccinees are limited because only six or seven AZD1222 recipients were SARS-CoV-2 seropositive at baseline. After two AZD1222 doses, both the breadth and the depth of spike-specific TCRs were significantly higher than at day 0 and than in MenACWY recipients. Because no day 14 peak-response samples were available, the repertoires could be characterized only after the peak T cell response. Epitopes outside the regions mutated in the B.1.351 and B.1.1.7 variants were reportedly recognized by nearly half of the unique spike-specific TCRs.

A note on this clone: Its antigen is still unknown. Within one base of it there is no much larger clone, and no base qualities were kept.

Measured from the cysteine to the phenylalanine, the CDR3 is 16 residues long. Of the read, only the CDR3 DNA is kept; its 48 bases are in frame from base 1. CDR1 and CDR2 are read off the germline V gene as ENHRY and SYGVKD. V is cut by 4 bases and J by 7 bases, and the space between the germline ends is 22 bases. Sample time point, as interpreted from the label and publication: baseline before first vaccination. Vaccinee samples came from UK trials COV001 and COV002, including a single-blind randomized controlled phase 2/3 trial of AZD1222 (ChAdOx1 nCoV-19) in healthy adults. For TCRbeta chain sequencing, PBMC samples were collected from trial participants at day 0 and at day 28 after the second dose. The CDR3 regions of human TCRbeta chains were analyzed by immunosequencing. The paper's processing steps were these. TCRs in the repertoires were compared against a reference library of SARS-CoV-2-specific TCRs that had been generated with the MIRA antigen-specificity platform. Breadth was defined as the fraction of unique TCRs that were SARS-CoV-2-associated. Depth was defined as the fraction of total T cells that were SARS-CoV-2-associated. Using the MIRA data, each spike-specific TCR was assigned both to the spike region to which the TCR was reactive and to a CD4 or CD8 class. Log10-transformed breadth and depth values were compared by one-way ANOVA with Sidak's multiple comparisons tests. TCRdb limited this immuneACCESS table to in-frame rearrangements with V and J called. A share of clones is missing; checked studies link under half to unresolved V genes, and the rest is unexplained. V, J and clone size were drawn from that table, and D and trimming were deduced from the DNA. This sample holds some 130,000 clones; 75% to 90% were observed only once. 5% to 6.5% of the sample lies in the top ten.

The chain is made from TRBV10-3 and TRBJ1-2; TRBD1 is a possible D gene, resting on 5 matching bases. The input for sequencing was peripheral blood, taken on day 0 of AZD1222 vaccination. The receptor comes from an adult in good health. The encoded CDR3 is CAISGGFTGALRGYTF. The nucleotide sequence is TGTGCCATCAGTGGGGGGTTTACAGGAGCCCTACGTGGCTACACCTTC.